This TCR beta chain emerged from a study of blood T cells in healthy people across ages. Overall study results and limits: For the donors, CMV status was unknown and possibly confounded expanded clonotype changes. TCR beta diversity was tightly associated with the proportion of naive T cells.

A second PCR, run for about 7 to 11 cycles, used a sample-barcoded 5' primer plus a J-beta primer mix. Each cDNA molecule received a tag from a template-switch adaptor that had 12 random nucleotides. TCRdb re-called the 5' RACE reads through MiXCR, storing one row per CDR3 protein. The sample includes over 1,200,000 distinct CDR3 sequences, around 55% of them seen just once. Germline values: CDR1 SGHAT, CDR2 FQNNGV. V lost 5 bases and J lost 5, with 21 bases in between. The CDR3 extends over 16 amino acids. A remark on this clonotype: Its antigen is unknown.

This receptor was identified in a man aged 18 to 30 in good health. J is TRBJ1-2 and V is TRBV11-2; no clear D gene. The sample taken for sequencing was blood. The CDR3 region is CASSVWEEQRVYGYTF. CDR3 sequence (DNA): TGTGCCAGCAGCGTTTGGGAGGAACAAAGGGTATATGGCTACACCTTC.